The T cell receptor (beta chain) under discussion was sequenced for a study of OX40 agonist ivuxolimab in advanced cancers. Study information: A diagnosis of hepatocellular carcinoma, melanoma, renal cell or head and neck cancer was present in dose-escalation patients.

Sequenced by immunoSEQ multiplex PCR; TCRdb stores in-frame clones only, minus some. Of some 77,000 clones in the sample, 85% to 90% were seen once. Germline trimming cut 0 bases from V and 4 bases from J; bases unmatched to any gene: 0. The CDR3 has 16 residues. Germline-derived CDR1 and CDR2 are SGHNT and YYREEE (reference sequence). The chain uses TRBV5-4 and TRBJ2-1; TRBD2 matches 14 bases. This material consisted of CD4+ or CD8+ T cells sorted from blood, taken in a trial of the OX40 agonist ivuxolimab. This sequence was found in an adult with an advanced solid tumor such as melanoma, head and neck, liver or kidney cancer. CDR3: CASSLGTSGRYNEQFF. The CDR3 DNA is TGTGCCAGCAGCTTGGGGACTAGCGGGAGGTACAATGAGCAGTTCTTC.